This passage covers 29 T cell receptor beta chains from one sample sequenced in a study of blood T cell repertoires in COVID-19. Sequencing was performed with immunoSEQ multiplex PCR; in TCRdb, only in-frame clones are kept and a portion is missing. Among around 97,000 clones, roughly 79% were seen once, and the ten largest hold 10%. What was sequenced was peripheral blood. Receptors were obtained from a man aged 70 or older with acute or convalescent COVID-19.

CDR3 DNA: TGTGCCAGCAGCGAGGGACTCAGTCAGCCCCAGCATTTT. It yields the protein CASSEGLSQPQHF. V is TRBV12-3 or TRBV12-4 and J is TRBJ1-5; a weak D match, TRBD1 (5 bases). This CDR3 spans 13 amino acids. Trimming took off 6 bases at V and 6 bases at J, with 12 bases between the two ends.

The J gene is TRBJ1-6, the V gene TRBV3-1 (or the pseudogene TRBV3-2), with D possibly matching TRBD1 (5 bases). The V and J ends lost 0 bases and 4 bases respectively, with 10 bases between them. Germline V CDR1 and CDR2: LGHDT, YNNKEL (reference sequence). The CDR3 has 16 residues. This CDR3 reads CASSQEAGYYNSPLHF. The CDR3, as DNA: TGTGCCAGCAGCCAAGAGGCAGGGTATTATAATTCACCCCTCCACTTT.

The chain has TRBV13 and TRBJ2-1, with 12 bases fitting TRBD2. The CDR3 contains 15 residues. Per germline, CDR1 PRHDT and CDR2 FYEKMQ (reference sequence). V dropped 5 bases and J dropped 2; count of bases not matched to a gene: 1. For the CDR3, the DNA is TGTGCCAGCAGCCCTAGCGGGGGGGCCTACAATGAGCAGTTCTTC. Its translation: CASSPSGGAYNEQFF.

The chain is built from TRBV11-3 and TRBJ2-2; a possible D gene is TRBD2 (5 bases). The V and J ends lost 5 bases and 4 bases respectively, with 11 bases between them. The CDR3 has 14 residues. The germline gives CDR1 SGHNT, CDR2 YENEEA. CDR3 in amino acids: CASSRDRGTGELFF. CDR3 bases: TGTGCCAGCAGCCGGGATCGAGGCACCGGGGAGCTGTTTTTT.

This clone was detected once. The chain has TRBV5-1 and TRBJ2-2; D may be TRBD1 (6 bases). Trimming took 2 bases from V and 3 from J, leaving 11 bases between them. CDR1 and CDR2 (germline): SGHRS, YFSETQ. This CDR3 has 15 amino acids. CDR3 region: CASSFQGSDTGELFF. The CDR3 DNA reads TGCGCCAGCAGCTTTCAGGGGAGTGACACCGGGGAGCTGTTTTTT. Filled out from reference TRBV5-1 and TRBJ2-2, the complete variable domain reads KAGVTQTPRYLIKTRGQQVTLSCSPISGHRSVSWYQQTPGQGLQFLFEYFSETQRNKGNFPGRFSGRQFSNSRSEMNVSTLELGDSALYLCASSFQGSDTGELFFGEGSRLTVL.

The chain employs TRBV21-1 and TRBJ2-1; no check of the table's D call, TRBD1, against the DNA was made. TRBV21-1 counts as a pseudogene. This CDR3 spans 14 amino acids. CDR3 DNA: TGTGCCAGCAGATGGGGCAAGTACTACAATGAGCAGTTCTTC. It yields the protein CASRWGKYYNEQFF.

The rearrangement links TRBV6-5 to TRBJ2-2; TRBD2 agrees at 10 bases. The germline CDR1 and CDR2 sequences are MNHEY and SVGAGI. The V gene end was trimmed by 2 bases and the J gene end by 6 bases; junction bases not matched to a gene: 3. The length of the CDR3 is 15 residues. The CDR3, as DNA: TGTGCCAGCAGTTACGCTAGCGGGAGCTCCGGGGAGCTGTTTTTT. It yields the protein CASSYASGSSGELFF.

The rearrangement links TRBV7-2 to TRBJ1-2, with TRBD1 identical over 8 bases. The CDR3 consists of 15 residues. Per germline, CDR1 SGHTA and CDR2 FQGNSA. Trimming removed 5 bases from V and 1 base from J; junction bases left unmatched: 6. The CDR3 loop reads CASSASQGVNYGYTF. DNA for the CDR3: TGTGCCAGCAGCGCTTCACAGGGGGTTAACTATGGCTACACCTTC.

This rearrangement joins TRBV30 to TRBJ2-7; TRBD2 agrees at 7 bases. The trim removed 2 bases at V and 0 bases at J, leaving 4 bases unmatched. Germline V gene lookup returns CDR1 GTSNPN and CDR2 SVGIG (reference sequence). The CDR3 contains 14 residues. The CDR3 coding sequence is TGTGCCTGGAGTTTAGGCGGGGGCTCCTACGAGCAGTACTTC. This encodes CAWSLGGGSYEQYF.

The chain has TRBV5-1 and TRBJ1-3, with D perhaps TRBD1 (6 bases). Trimming stripped 3 bases from V and 3 bases from J, with 13 bases between. Germline CDR1 SGHRS, CDR2 YFSETQ. This CDR3 region has 15 residues. The CDR3 loop is CASSSSGAGGNTIYF. The CDR3 DNA reads TGCGCCAGCAGCTCCTCAGGGGCTGGTGGAAACACCATATATTTT.

The CDR3, as DNA: TGTGCCAGCAACCGGCTAGCGGAAGCATATCACTCCTACGAGCAGTACTTC. Its translation is CASNRLAEAYHSYEQYF. The chain carries TRBV28 and TRBJ2-7; 7 bases line up with TRBD2. CDR1 is MDHEN and CDR2 is SYDVKM in the germline V gene. Trimming took 7 bases from V and 0 from J; bases not matched to a gene: 15. This CDR3 is built from 17 residues.

The chain couples TRBV20-1 to TRBJ1-3, with D unresolved. The germline V gene encodes CDR1 DFQATT and CDR2 SNEGSKA (reference sequence). The CDR3 length is 15 residues. Trimming removed 3 bases at V and 2 bases at J, with 14 bases between. As DNA, the CDR3 is TGCAGTGCTAGTCCCGCGACTCAAGCTGGAAACACCATATATTTT. Its protein product is CSASPATQAGNTIYF.

The V call is TRBV18, the J call TRBJ1-1; perhaps TRBD1 as D (5 bases). The CDR3 is 15 amino acids. CDR1 and CDR2 (germline): KGHSH, LQKENI. Trimming cost V 3 bases and J 1 base, with 12 bases left between them. The CDR3 DNA reads as TGTGCCAGCTCACCTCTTACAGGTGGGAACACTGAAGCTTTCTTT. Translated, it gives CASSPLTGGNTEAFF.

This chain connects TRBV11-1 to TRBJ2-5; 8 positions match TRBD2. Germline loops: CDR1 SGHAT, CDR2 FQDESV (reference sequence). The CDR3 is 16 residues long. J was trimmed by 4 bases and V by 7 bases; bases with no gene match: 14. The CDR3 region has the DNA TGTGCCAGCACCCGAAGTAAGCGGGGGATCTTAGAGACCCAGTACTTC. Translation: CASTRSKRGILETQYF.

The genes are TRBV6-4 and TRBJ1-6; 8 bases match TRBD1. CDR1 is MRHNA and CDR2 is SNTAGT in the germline V gene. V trimming: 6 bases; J trimming: 2 bases; junction bases outside the gene matches: 3. This CDR3 has 15 amino acids. CDR3 protein: CASSVDRAYNSPLHF. In nucleotides, the CDR3 is TGTGCCAGCAGCGTGGACAGGGCCTATAATTCACCCCTCCACTTT.

This chain joins TRBV6-5 and TRBJ1-6, with D tentatively TRBD1 (5 bases). Trimming stripped 7 bases from V and 4 bases from J, with 11 bases between. In germline, CDR1 is MNHEY, CDR2 SVGAGI. This CDR3 contains 14 residues. The CDR3 sequence: CASNMQGYNSPLHF. CDR3 bases: TGTGCCAGCAATATGCAGGGTTATAATTCACCCCTCCACTTT.

This rearrangement joins TRBV28 to TRBJ2-7, with D possibly matching TRBD2 (6 bases). V was cut by 5 bases and J by 6 bases, with 17 bases left in between. CDR3 size: 14 residues. Germline CDR1 is MDHEN and CDR2 is SYDVKM. The CDR3 DNA follows: TGTGCCAGCAGTAAAACACCCCACGGGGGCGAGCAGTACTTC. This translates into CASSKTPHGGEQYF.

The chain joins TRBV11-2 to TRBJ2-7; 7 bases are a match to TRBD2. The V segment lost 0 bases and the J segment 2 bases; nucleotides outside the gene matches: 4. The germline gives CDR1 SGHAT, CDR2 FQNNGV. CDR3 length equals 15 residues. CDR3 in amino acids: CASSLEAGAPYEQYF. Here the CDR3 DNA reads TGTGCCAGCAGCTTAGAGGCGGGAGCCCCCTACGAGCAGTACTTC. Variable domain in full (rest from reference TRBV11-2 and TRBJ2-7): EAGVAQSPRYKIIEKRQSVAFWCNPISGHATLYWYQQILGQGPKLLIQFQNNGVVDDSQLPKDRFSAERLKGVDSTLKIQPAKLEDSAVYLCASSLEAGAPYEQYFGPGTRLTVT.

The chain carries TRBV12-3 or TRBV12-4 and TRBJ1-2; D might be TRBD1 (6 bases). V lost 5 bases to trimming and J lost 8 bases, with 12 bases between them. The CDR3 has 12 amino acids. The CDR3 loop is CASSTQGWGYTF. The CDR3 nucleotides are TGTGCCAGCAGTACACAGGGTTGGGGCTACACCTTC.

The gene calls are TRBV2 and TRBJ2-2, with 11 bases fitting TRBD2. The germline gives CDR1 SNHLY, CDR2 FYNNEI. CDR3 size: 13 residues. V was clipped by 7 bases and J by 6 bases; unmatched bases: 1. The CDR3 region has the DNA TGTGCCAGCACACTAGCGGGAGCCGGGGAGCTGTTTTTT. Translated: CASTLAGAGELFF.

The CDR3 sequence is CASSRDRGFSQPQHF. The CDR3 region has the DNA TGTGCCAGCAGCCGGGACAGGGGGTTTAGTCAGCCCCAGCATTTT. V and J are TRBV7-8 and TRBJ1-5, with TRBD1 matching over 11 bases. Germline V lookup: CDR1 SGHVS, CDR2 FQNEAQ. The CDR3 is 15 amino acids. With V trimmed by 5 bases and J by 6 bases, 6 bases remained unmatched.

V gene TRBV6-5 combines with J gene TRBJ2-2, with D possibly matching TRBD1 (6 bases). The germline CDR1 and CDR2 sequences are MNHEY and SVGAGI. The germline V and J ends were trimmed by 9 bases and 1 base, with 12 bases remaining between them. This CDR3 has 14 amino acids. The CDR3 loop reads CASNLGQNTGELFF. The CDR3 bases are TGTGCCAGTAACCTGGGACAGAACACCGGGGAGCTGTTTTTT.

A few counts support this clone. J is TRBJ1-5 and V is TRBV28; TRBD1 aligns across 9 bases. This CDR3 has 16 amino acids. The germline V gene encodes CDR1 MDHEN and CDR2 SYDVKM. V shed 6 bases, J shed 3 bases, and the junction held 9 bases outside the gene matches. As DNA, the CDR3 is TGTGCCAGCAGACCTACCTGGACAGGGGACAATCAGCCCCAGCATTTT. Translating it yields CASRPTWTGDNQPQHF.

The J gene is TRBJ2-1, the V gene TRBV30, with D hard to call. The CDR3 sequence is 12 residues long. V dropped 0 bases and J dropped 6 bases, with 6 bases sitting between them. The germline gives CDR1 GTSNPN, CDR2 SVGIG (reference sequence). The CDR3 spells CAWSVIGNEQFF. CDR3 in DNA: TGTGCCTGGAGTGTAATCGGCAATGAGCAGTTCTTC.

The gene calls are TRBV28 and TRBJ1-2; TRBD1 matches 8 bases. V was clipped by 5 bases and J by 2 bases; unmatched bases: 7. The germline V gene has CDR1 MDHEN and CDR2 SYDVKM. The CDR3 is 15 residues long. CDR3 sequence reads: CASSNPTGVNYGYTF. In DNA, the CDR3 is TGTGCCAGCAGTAACCCGACAGGGGTAAACTATGGCTACACCTTC.

The V call is TRBV12-2, the J call TRBJ1-4; the table's D call, TRBD1, has no DNA check behind it. TRBV12-2 is annotated as a pseudogene. This CDR3 is 17 amino acids long. For the CDR3, the DNA is TGTGCAAGTCGCTTATCCACTACAGGGGCGCTTAATGAAAAACTGTTTTTT. Its translation: CASRLSTTGALNEKLFF.

The chain carries TRBV28 and TRBJ2-2; D possibly corresponds to TRBD1 (6 bases). Germline V gene sequence: CDR1 MDHEN, CDR2 SYDVKM. V lost 5 bases, J lost 8 bases, and 18 bases lay in between. This CDR3 contains 15 residues. In nucleotides, the CDR3 is TGTGCCAGCAGTGGGGACAATTGGTTCCCAGGGGAGCTGTTTTTT. The encoded protein is CASSGDNWFPGELFF. The complete variable domain, with remaining parts taken from reference TRBV28 and TRBJ2-2, reads DVKVTQSSRYLVKRTGEKVFLECVQDMDHENMFWYRQDPGLGLRLIYFSYDVKMKEKGDIPEGYSVSREKKERFSLILESASTNQTSMYLCASSGDNWFPGELFFGEGSRLTVL.

The chain joins TRBV2 to TRBJ1-1, with 8 bases that match TRBD1. CDR3 length: 13 amino acids. Trimming removed 6 bases from V and 2 bases from J; junction bases left unmatched: 2. Germline assignment: CDR1 SNHLY and CDR2 FYNNEI. The DNA for the CDR3 is TGTGCCAGCAGGGGACAGGTAAACACTGAAGCTTTCTTT. It specifies CASRGQVNTEAFF. The full variable domain, rest sourced from reference TRBV2 and TRBJ1-1, is EPEVTQTPSHQVTQMGQEVILRCVPISNHLYFYWYRQILGQKVEFLVSFYNNEISEKSEIFDDQFSVERPDGSNFTLKIRSTKLEDSAMYFCASRGQVNTEAFFGQGTRLTVV.

As to this clone: The sample holds other DNA sequences that translate to the same CDR3. The genes are TRBV7-2 and TRBJ1-1, with a weak D call TRBD1 (5 bases). Between the trimmed V and J ends, which lost 3 bases and 0 bases, there was a span of 8 bases. This CDR3 spans 14 amino acids. Per germline, CDR1 SGHTA and CDR2 FQGNSA. The CDR3 nucleotides are TGTGCCAGCAGCTTTCAGGGAATGAACACTGAAGCTTTCTTT. Amino acid sequence: CASSFQGMNTEAFF.